Listed below are T cell receptor beta chains from one sample, sequenced in a study of blood T cell repertoires in COVID-19. This table comes from immunoSEQ multiplex PCR, and its TCRdb copy is limited to in-frame clones, with some not included. The data contain roughly 110,000 clones, under 95% of them singletons. Sequenced sample: peripheral blood. Receptor source: a woman in her 30s with acute or convalescent COVID-19. CDR3s include the opening cysteine and the closing phenylalanine or tryptophan.

j_call v_call cdr3_length cdr3_aa
TRBJ1-2 TRBV7-3 14 CASSQGGQGPVVSF
TRBJ1-1 TRBV7-9 14 CASSFTTGNTEAFF
TRBJ1-2 TRBV12-3/TRBV12-4 12 CASSPRMEGGTF
TRBJ2-4 TRBV6-5 13 CATRQLAKNIQYF
TRBJ1-1 TRBV12-5 16 CASGLVQGITRTEAFF
TRBJ2-3 TRBV11-3 17 CASSFPYPRVNADTQYF
TRBJ1-2 TRBV4-3 18 CASSQDVGQPSRGNGYTF
TRBJ1-2 TRBV6-6 15 CASRNRDRESGGYTF
TRBJ1-2 TRBV19 17 CASASRGQGVTNYGYTF
TRBJ2-2 TRBV19 13 CASIEENTGELFF
TRBJ2-7 TRBV21-1 16 CASRKAISGTSNEQYF
TRBJ1-2 TRBV27 15 CASSSIGRLVYGYTF
TRBJ2-2 TRBV7-3 15 CASSFMGGDTGELFF
TRBJ1-2 TRBV7-9 16 CASSPLTNPANYGYTF
TRBJ2-7 TRBV4-3 15 CASSHSDRGDYEQYF
TRBJ2-7 TRBV30 13 CAWSLLQGSEQYF
TRBJ2-2 TRBV28 13 CASLGGAGGELFF
TRBJ2-3 TRBV7-9 15 CASHVARGRADTQYF
TRBJ2-4 TRBV5-4 15 CASSGENQAKNIQYF
TRBJ1-3 TRBV30 14 CAWDPGHQGNTIYF
TRBJ1-4 TRBV28 15 CASRGLRATNEKLFF
TRBJ2-7 TRBV7-2 14 CASSLARVDYEQYF
TRBJ1-5 TRBV24-1 17 CATSDSLTGEENQPQHF
TRBJ2-3 TRBV29-1 12 CSGTGNEDTQYF
TRBJ2-7 TRBV6-5 11 CASRDSYEQYF
TRBJ2-2 TRBV6-2/TRBV6-3 14 CASSIIAGVGELFF
TRBJ2-7 TRBV7-9 15 CASSFYRDRVSEQYF
TRBJ2-7 TRBV25-1 17 CASSEFWPPSETYEQYF
TRBJ2-1 TRBV10-1 15 CASSDWTSLGDEQFF
TRBJ2-5 TRBV10-1 14 CASSESGQGETQYF
TRBJ2-1 TRBV30 16 CAWRGGRYFSYNEQFF
TRBJ2-7 TRBV10-3 12 CASGLSSYEQYF
TRBJ2-3 TRBV28 14 CASSLLGDRDTQYF
TRBJ1-2 TRBV25-1 14 CASSSLGTAYGYTF
TRBJ2-7 TRBV9 16 CASSAGQLSITYEQYF
TRBJ1-5 TRBV5-5 19 CASSYSPGQGLIGNQPQHF
TRBJ1-5 TRBV28 16 CASSFQAGLSNQPQHF
TRBJ2-7 TRBV6-2/TRBV6-3 17 CASSYDFSGTRGYEQYF
TRBJ2-2 TRBV7-2 15 CASSFGRDNTGELFF
TRBJ2-2 TRBV12-5 16 CASGTRQGVPGGELFF